What follows are 13 T cell receptor beta chains derived from one specimen sequenced in a study of shared clonotypes between healthy human individuals. Generated by immunoSEQ multiplex PCR, the TCRdb table keeps only in-frame clones and is missing some. The sample has about 2.1 million clones, roughly 95% seen once. The naive CD8 fraction comprised CD45RO-negative cells positively selected for CCR7 and excluded terminally differentiated effector memory CD45RA+ cells. The source material was naive CD8+ T cells from PBMCs. These receptors all come from a man younger than 35 in good health. Some clones in this sample may be carry-over from other donors' samples.

This rearrangement joins TRBV7-9 to TRBJ2-2; 7 nucleotides line up with TRBD2. This CDR3 has 17 amino acids. V shed 2 bases, J shed 0 bases, and the junction held 6 bases outside the gene matches. Germline lookup yields CDR1 SEHNR and CDR2 FQNEAQ (reference sequence). This chain's CDR3 is CASSLSRGSANTGELFF. The CDR3 DNA is TGTGCCAGCAGCTTAAGTCGCGGGAGCGCGAACACCGGGGAGCTGTTTTTT.

The chain is built from TRBV10-3 and TRBJ2-2, with 15 bases identical to TRBD2. Germline CDR1 ENHRY, CDR2 SYGVKD. The CDR3 consists of 17 residues. V lost 4 bases to trimming and J lost 4 bases; unmatched junction nucleotides: 4. In nucleotides, the CDR3 is TGTGCCATCAGTGGGACTAGCGGGAGGGCCAGCACCGGGGAGCTGTTTTTT. Protein product: CAISGTSGRASTGELFF.

The rearrangement uses TRBV4-3 and TRBJ2-3; the D call may be TRBD1 or TRBD2 (5 bases each). V dropped 1 base and J dropped 3 bases, with 14 bases sitting between them. From germline, CDR1 is LGHNA and CDR2 YSLEER. This CDR3 has 16 amino acids. The CDR3, as DNA: TGCGCCAGCAGCCAAGTTTATGTGAGGGGAACAGATACGCAGTATTTT. It is translated as CASSQVYVRGTDTQYF.

The chain employs TRBV9 and TRBJ1-1; D not resolved. The germline V and J ends were trimmed by 4 bases and 1 base, with 11 bases remaining between them. The CDR3 has 14 residues. Germline assignment: CDR1 SGDLS and CDR2 YYNGEE. In nucleotides, the CDR3 is TGTGCCAGCAGCACCCAGGACCGGAACACTGAAGCTTTCTTT. It specifies CASSTQDRNTEAFF. Based on the CDR3 plus reference TRBV9 and TRBJ1-1, the full variable domain is DSGVTQTPKHLITATGQRVTLRCSPRSGDLSVYWYQQSLDQGLQFLIQYYNGEERAKGNILERFSAQQFPDLHSELNLSSLELGDSALYFCASSTQDRNTEAFFGQGTRLTVV.

The genes are TRBV6-4 and TRBJ1-2; D gene ambiguous. V was clipped by 2 bases and J by 8 bases, with 9 bases between them. The CDR3 spans 12 residues. CDR1 and CDR2 (germline): MRHNA, SNTAGT. The CDR3 region is CASSDPSGGYTF. The CDR3 DNA reads TGTGCCAGCAGTGACCCCTCCGGCGGCTACACCTTC.

The rearrangement links TRBV7-9 to TRBJ2-4; D could derive from TRBD1 or TRBD2 (5 bases each). The CDR3 covers 14 residues. The ends were cut back, 5 bases at V and 6 bases at J, with 14 bases in the middle. In germline, CDR1 is SEHNR, CDR2 FQNEAQ (reference sequence). CDR3 sequence (DNA): TGTGCCAGCAGCCCCCGGGACCGGGGAAACATTCAGTACTTC. Encoded protein: CASSPRDRGNIQYF.

J is TRBJ2-2 and V is TRBV7-9; D uncertain. Germline V gene sequence: CDR1 SEHNR, CDR2 FQNEAQ (reference sequence). V lost 10 bases and J lost 3, with 9 bases in between. CDR3 length: 12 amino acids. CDR3 in amino acids: CATEKDTGELFF. The CDR3 region has the DNA TGTGCCACCGAGAAGGACACCGGGGAGCTGTTTTTT.

CDR3 protein: CASSPSRVETSGNTIYF. Here the CDR3 DNA reads TGCGCCAGCAGCCCGTCCAGGGTAGAGACCTCTGGAAACACCATATATTTT. The chain combines TRBV4-1 with TRBJ1-3, with TRBD1 as a possible D gene (5 bases). Trimming took off 4 bases at V and 0 bases at J, with 16 bases between the two ends. The CDR3 covers 17 residues. Per the germline V gene, CDR1 is MGHRA and CDR2 is YSYEKL.

This clone was found a few times. The chain combines TRBV5-1 with TRBJ2-1, with 8 bases matching TRBD1. V shed 3 bases and J 7 bases; nucleotides not matched to a gene: 12. Germline assignment: CDR1 SGHRS and CDR2 YFSETQ. The CDR3 is made up of 16 amino acids. CDR3: CASSWQETGEINEQFF. The CDR3 coding sequence is TGCGCCAGCAGCTGGCAGGAGACAGGGGAAATTAATGAGCAGTTCTTC.

CDR3 DNA sequence: TGTGCCACCAGCAGTCCTAGCGGGCAGTGGGGCACAGATACGCAGTATTTT. Protein product: CATSSPSGQWGTDTQYF. The chain carries TRBV15 and TRBJ2-3, with 8 bases matching TRBD2. Per germline, CDR1 LNHNV and CDR2 YYDKDF (reference sequence). Germline trimming cut 3 bases from V and 1 base from J; bases unmatched to any gene: 9. The length of the CDR3 is 17 residues.

The chain carries TRBV5-6 and TRBJ1-1, with 7 bases matching TRBD1. The CDR3 contains 13 residues. V gave up 5 bases and J gave up 7 bases; unmatched junction bases: 8. The germline CDR1 and CDR2 sequences are SGHDT and YYEEEE. CDR3 DNA sequence: TGTGCCAGCAGTGGTTGGACAGGTCGTGAAGCTTTCTTT. It codes for CASSGWTGREAFF.

The gene calls are TRBV18 and TRBJ2-7; D might be TRBD1 or TRBD2, each matching 5 bases. This CDR3 is built from 11 residues. Trimming removed 6 bases from V and 6 bases from J, with 9 bases in between. Germline CDR1 and CDR2: KGHSH and LQKENI. The CDR3 region is CASSRGLEQYF. The DNA of the CDR3 is TGTGCCAGCTCCCGGGGCCTCGAGCAGTACTTC.

CDR3 DNA sequence: TGTGCCAGCAGCCCCCTCGGGAGGACCTACAATGAGCAGTTCTTC. Residues: CASSPLGRTYNEQFF. The gene calls are TRBV13 and TRBJ2-1; 7 nucleotides align to TRBD2. The CDR3 contains 15 residues. V dropped 5 bases and J dropped 2; count of bases not matched to a gene: 6. Germline values: CDR1 PRHDT, CDR2 FYEKMQ (reference sequence). Variable domain in full (rest from reference TRBV13 and TRBJ2-1): AAGVIQSPRHLIKEKRETATLKCYPIPRHDTVYWYQQGPGQDPQFLISFYEKMQSDKGSIPDRFSAQQFSDYHSELNMSSLELGDSALYFCASSPLGRTYNEQFFGPGTRLTVL.